This T cell receptor (beta chain) was identified during a study of immune characterization of retroperitoneal liposarcoma. TCRdb processed the PCR reads anew with MiXCR; each CDR3 protein has one entry. The data contain roughly 11,000 distinct CDR3 sequences, roughly a quarter of them seen just once; the ten biggest clones take up around a tenth. This clonotype was seen ten or more times. Per germline, CDR1 SGHTA and CDR2 FQGNSA. This CDR3 has 13 amino acids. V shed 5 bases and J shed 10 bases, with 15 bases lying between them. Sequencing was carried out using tumor tissue. The gene calls are TRBV7-2 and TRBJ2-1, with D perhaps assigned TRBD1 or TRBD2 (6 bases each). This clonotype originated in a female donor with retroperitoneal liposarcoma. CDR3 in DNA: TGTGCCAGCAGCCTCGACGGGGGCTACGAGCAGTTCTTC. Protein product: CASSLDGGYEQFF.